Presented here are 5 T cell receptor beta chains from one specimen sequenced in a study of cytomegalovirus exposure and HLA in healthy donors. Primers included in the PCR were 60 Vbeta and 13 Jbeta primers. Assay used: immunoSEQ multiplex PCR; TCRdb lists only in-frame clones, some missing. The data show 150,000 or so clones, approximately 78% seen once. The specimen was PBMCs. The receptors originated from a human donor in good health.

V is TRBV10-3 and J is TRBJ1-5; TRBD1 might be the D (6 bases). The CDR3 is made up of 19 amino acids. CDR1 ENHRY and CDR2 SYGVKD come from the germline V gene. The germline V and J ends were trimmed by 3 bases and 0 bases, with 21 bases remaining between them. The CDR3 spells CAISDVAGGPRYSNQPQHF. CDR3 sequence (DNA): TGTGCCATCAGTGACGTGGCGGGGGGGCCGAGGTATAGCAATCAGCCCCAGCATTTT.

With respect to this clone: Other DNA sequences in the sample encode the same CDR3. CDR3 in amino acids: CASSQGRSSGNTIYF. CDR3 DNA: TGCGCCAGCAGCCAAGGCCGGAGCTCTGGAAACACCATATATTTT. The chain carries TRBV4-1 and TRBJ1-3; no firm D call. The CDR3 consists of 15 residues. The germline V gene has CDR1 MGHRA and CDR2 YSYEKL. Between the trimmed V and J ends, which lost 1 base and 0 bases, there was a span of 7 bases.

The V gene is TRBV5-4, the J gene TRBJ1-2; D unclear. There are 13 residues in the CDR3. Germline V gene sequence: CDR1 SGHNT, CDR2 YYREEE (reference sequence). Deletions cut 2 bases from V and 4 bases from J, with 9 bases between. The CDR3 sequence is CASSLTDLYGYTF. CDR3 DNA sequence: TGTGCCAGCAGCTTAACAGACCTCTATGGCTACACCTTC.

This chain links TRBV4-3 with TRBJ1-2, with a possible D match to TRBD1 (5 bases). Trimming stripped 0 bases from V and 1 base from J, with 6 bases between. Germline CDR1 reads LGHNA; CDR2 reads YSLEER. CDR3 length equals 14 residues. The CDR3 loop is CASSQEQGNYGYTF. CDR3 coding DNA: TGCGCCAGCAGCCAAGAGCAGGGTAACTATGGCTACACCTTC.

The rearrangement joins TRBV18 to TRBJ1-5, with TRBD1 matching 7 bases. Losses at the gene ends were 3 bases for V and 4 bases for J; bases not matched to a gene: 0. CDR3 length equals 13 residues. Germline V lookup: CDR1 KGHSH, CDR2 LQKENI. The CDR3 bases are TGTGCCAGCTCACCGGGACAGAATCAGCCCCAGCATTTT. The encoded protein is CASSPGQNQPQHF.